A single sample gave rise to the 18 T cell receptor beta chains below, sequenced in a study of blood T cell repertoires in COVID-19. TCRdb's copy holds only in-frame clones and misses some; the assay was immunoSEQ multiplex PCR. Of 250,000 to 350,000 clones in the sample, about 92% are singletons; the top ten hold roughly 20%. Sequencing input: PBMCs or T cells enriched from blood (not recorded which). These receptors were obtained from a woman in her twenties or thirties who had recovered from COVID-19.

V usage is TRBV7-8 and J usage is TRBJ2-7; D is tentatively TRBD1 or TRBD2 (5 bases each). The CDR3 is made up of 14 amino acids. The germline V and J ends were trimmed by 5 bases and 3 bases, with 14 bases remaining between them. Germline assignment: CDR1 SGHVS and CDR2 FQNEAQ. This chain's CDR3 is CASSRGAPIYEQYF. The DNA of the CDR3 is TGTGCCAGCAGCCGAGGGGCACCCATCTACGAGCAGTACTTC.

The sample holds one count of this clone. At the DNA level, this CDR3 is encoded by other sequences in the same sample as well. The chain has TRBV7-3 and TRBJ1-2, with TRBD1 identical over 7 bases. Germline values: CDR1 SGHTA, CDR2 FQGTGA. This CDR3 has 13 amino acids. J was trimmed by 2 bases and V by 5 bases; bases with no gene match: 2. The CDR3 nucleotides read TGTGCCAGCAGCCCGGACAGGAACTATGGCTACACCTTC. It specifies CASSPDRNYGYTF.

V and J are TRBV7-2 and TRBJ2-1; possible D gene TRBD2, 6 bases. The germline V and J ends were trimmed by 6 bases and 15 bases, with 21 bases remaining between them. Germline V gene lookup returns CDR1 SGHTA and CDR2 FQGNSA. The CDR3 consists of 13 residues. CDR3 sequence reads: CASSLMAGDSRFF. As DNA, the CDR3 is TGTGCCAGCAGTCTTATGGCTGGGGACTCCCGGTTCTTC.

The V gene is TRBV5-1, the J gene TRBJ2-5; D may be TRBD1 (6 bases). The germline V and J ends were trimmed by 0 bases and 2 bases, with 8 bases remaining between them. The CDR3 covers 14 residues. Germline V gene sequence: CDR1 SGHRS, CDR2 YFSETQ. The CDR3 nucleotides are TGCGCCAGCAGCTTGGGGGGGCAGCAAGAGACCCAGTACTTC. This sequence encodes CASSLGGQQETQYF.

The CDR3 loop reads CSASGQSQGYGYTF. Here the CDR3 DNA reads TGCAGTGCTAGTGGACAGTCCCAGGGGTATGGCTACACCTTC. This chain links TRBV20-1 with TRBJ1-2; a weak D match, TRBD1 (6 bases). V shed 3 bases and J shed 5 bases, with 16 bases lying between them. The CDR3 consists of 14 residues. Germline CDR1 is DFQATT and CDR2 is SNEGSKA (reference sequence).

The chain joins TRBV28 to TRBJ1-4, with D uncertain. The germline V and J ends were trimmed by 3 bases and 8 bases, with 10 bases remaining between them. The CDR3 loop spans 13 amino acids. In germline, CDR1 is MDHEN, CDR2 SYDVKM. The CDR3 region is CASSFGLGEKLFF. CDR3 coding DNA: TGTGCCAGCAGTTTTGGACTGGGGGAAAAACTGTTTTTT.

The genes are TRBV28 and TRBJ1-6, with a possible D match to TRBD1 (5 bases). This CDR3 comprises 17 residues. V lost 5 bases to trimming and J lost 5 bases, with 19 bases between them. Germline loops: CDR1 MDHEN, CDR2 SYDVKM. This CDR3 is CASSPPHSRVDNSPLHF. Written as DNA, the CDR3 is TGTGCCAGCAGTCCCCCACATAGCAGGGTCGATAATTCACCCCTCCACTTT.

The J gene is TRBJ2-7, the V gene TRBV18; tentative D call: TRBD2 (7 bases). The CDR3 contains 16 residues. V dropped 3 bases and J dropped 7 bases, with 22 bases sitting between them. Looked up from germline, CDR1 is KGHSH and CDR2 is LQKENI. As DNA, the CDR3 is TGTGCCAGCTCACCGGGCCGGGGGGCGCAAACCCCGGAGCAGTACTTC. This sequence encodes CASSPGRGAQTPEQYF.

The chain has TRBV18 and TRBJ1-3; TRBD1 matches at 10 bases. CDR3 length: 15 amino acids. The V and J ends lost 3 bases and 2 bases, in that order; junction bases with no gene match: 1. Germline CDR1 and CDR2: KGHSH and LQKENI. CDR3 coding DNA: TGTGCCAGCTCACCCGGGACAGGGGCTGGAAACACCATATATTTT. Translating it yields CASSPGTGAGNTIYF.

The chain links TRBV19 to TRBJ2-4; 8 bases are a match to TRBD1. J was trimmed by 8 bases and V by 3 bases; bases with no gene match: 0. This CDR3 region has 12 residues. In germline, CDR1 is LNHDA, CDR2 SQIVND (reference sequence). The CDR3 spells CASSMTGDIQYF. The CDR3 nucleotides read TGTGCCAGTAGTATGACAGGGGACATTCAGTACTTC.

The gene calls are TRBV19 and TRBJ2-7; D unclear. The germline V and J ends were trimmed by 4 bases and 2 bases, with 15 bases remaining between them. This CDR3 is built from 15 residues. In germline, CDR1 is LNHDA, CDR2 SQIVND (reference sequence). The CDR3 spells CASSSWASRPYEQYF. As DNA, the CDR3 is TGTGCCAGTAGTAGCTGGGCCTCCCGACCCTACGAGCAGTACTTC.

The chain has TRBV7-2 and TRBJ2-1; weak D call: TRBD2 (7 bases). The CDR3 runs to 14 residues. V was clipped by 3 bases and J by 8 bases, with 14 bases between them. CDR1 SGHTA and CDR2 FQGNSA come from the germline V gene. The CDR3 nucleotides are TGTGCCAGCAGCTTCGGCGGGGGCCGGGATGAGCAGTTCTTC. Amino acids: CASSFGGGRDEQFF.

The chain employs TRBV5-1 and TRBJ1-3; perhaps TRBD1 as D (5 bases). The CDR3 runs to 16 residues. The V end lost 4 bases, the J end lost 0 bases, and 14 bases lay between the germline ends. Germline CDR1 is SGHRS and CDR2 is YFSETQ. CDR3 bases: TGCGCCAGCAGCCCGGTGACAGTCTTCTCTGGAAACACCATATATTTT. Its translation: CASSPVTVFSGNTIYF. Using reference TRBV5-1 and TRBJ1-3 for the parts outside the CDR3, the full variable domain is KAGVTQTPRYLIKTRGQQVTLSCSPISGHRSVSWYQQTPGQGLQFLFEYFSETQRNKGNFPGRFSGRQFSNSRSEMNVSTLELGDSALYLCASSPVTVFSGNTIYFGEGSWLTVV.

Only a few counts were recorded for this clone. This sequence joins TRBV7-6 and TRBJ1-3; no clear D. This CDR3 comprises 18 residues. Between the trimmed V and J ends, which lost 0 bases and 5 bases, there was a span of 20 bases. CDR1 SGHVS and CDR2 FNYEAQ come from the germline V gene. CDR3 amino acids: CASSLASAVLTTRNTIYF. In nucleotides, the CDR3 is TGTGCCAGCAGCTTAGCCTCAGCCGTACTAACAACCCGAAACACCATATATTTT. The complete variable domain, with remaining parts taken from reference TRBV7-6 and TRBJ1-3, reads GAGVSQSPRYKVTKRGQDVALRCDPISGHVSLYWYRQALGQGPEFLTYFNYEAQQDKSGLPNDRFSAERPEGSISTLTIQRTEQRDSAMYRCASSLASAVLTTRNTIYFGEGSWLTVV.

The J gene is TRBJ1-1, the V gene TRBV5-8; 8 bases are shared with TRBD1. There are 14 residues in the CDR3. From germline, CDR1 is SGHTS and CDR2 YDEGEE. V gave up 6 bases and J gave up 0 bases; unmatched junction bases: 4. The CDR3 loop is CASKQGDLNTEAFF. The CDR3 DNA sequence: TGTGCCAGCAAACAGGGGGATCTGAACACTGAAGCTTTCTTT.

A single count supports this clone. The gene calls are TRBV2 and TRBJ2-7, with 8 bases matching TRBD2. The CDR3 covers 15 residues. J lost 4 bases, V lost 4 bases, and 9 bases had no gene match. Looked up from germline, CDR1 is SNHLY and CDR2 is FYNNEI. CDR3 nucleotide sequence: TGTGCCAGCAGTGTTGCGGGGGGCCCAGGGTACGAGCAGTACTTC. Protein sequence: CASSVAGGPGYEQYF. Full variable domain (outside the CDR3, taken from reference TRBV2 and TRBJ2-7): EPEVTQTPSHQVTQMGQEVILRCVPISNHLYFYWYRQILGQKVEFLVSFYNNEISEKSEIFDDQFSVERPDGSNFTLKIRSTKLEDSAMYFCASSVAGGPGYEQYFGPGTRLTVT.

The chain carries TRBV7-9 and TRBJ1-1; no definite D call. Trimming shortened V by 4 bases and J by 1 base, and 4 bases separated the two germline ends. Germline lookup yields CDR1 SEHNR and CDR2 FQNEAQ (reference sequence). The CDR3 length is 12 residues. This chain's CDR3 is CASSYGNTEAFF. As DNA, the CDR3 is TGTGCCAGCAGCTACGGGAACACTGAAGCTTTCTTT. Combining the CDR3 with reference TRBV7-9 and TRBJ1-1 gives the whole variable domain DTGVSQNPRHKITKRGQNVTFRCDPISEHNRLYWYRQTLGQGPEFLTYFQNEAQLEKSRLLSDRFSAERPKGSFSTLEIQRTEQGDSAMYLCASSYGNTEAFFGQGTRLTVV.

The chain couples TRBV15 to TRBJ2-1; D gene ambiguous. This CDR3 comprises 11 residues. The V end lost 5 bases, the J end lost 3 bases, and 2 bases lay between the germline ends. Germline V gene lookup returns CDR1 LNHNV and CDR2 YYDKDF (reference sequence). In DNA, the CDR3 is TGTGCCACCAGCCTCTACAATGAGCAGTTCTTC. It yields the protein CATSLYNEQFF.